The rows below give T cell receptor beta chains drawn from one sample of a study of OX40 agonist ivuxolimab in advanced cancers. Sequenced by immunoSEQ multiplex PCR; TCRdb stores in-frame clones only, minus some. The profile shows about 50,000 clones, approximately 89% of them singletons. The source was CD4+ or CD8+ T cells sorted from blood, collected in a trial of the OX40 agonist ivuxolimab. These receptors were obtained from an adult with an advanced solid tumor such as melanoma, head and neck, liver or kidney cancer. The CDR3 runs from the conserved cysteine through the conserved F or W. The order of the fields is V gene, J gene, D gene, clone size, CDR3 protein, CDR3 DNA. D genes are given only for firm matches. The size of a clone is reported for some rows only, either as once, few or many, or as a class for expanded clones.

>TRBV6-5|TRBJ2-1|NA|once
CASIQGPGIYNEQFF
TGTGCCAGCATTCAAGGGCCAGGAATCTACAATGAGCAGTTCTTC
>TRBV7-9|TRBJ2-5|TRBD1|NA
CASSPRDRRETQYF
TGTGCCAGCAGCCCCAGGGACAGGCGAGAGACCCAGTACTTC
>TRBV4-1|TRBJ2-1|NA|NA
CASSQVGGYNEQFF
TGCGCCAGCAGCCAAGTAGGGGGCTACAATGAGCAGTTCTTC
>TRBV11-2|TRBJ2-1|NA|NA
CASSLGRVYEQFF
TGTGCCAGCAGCTTAGGCAGGGTATATGAGCAGTTCTTC
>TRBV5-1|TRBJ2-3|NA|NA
CASSLAGDTDTQYF
TGCGCCAGCAGCTTGGCCGGGGACACAGATACGCAGTATTTT
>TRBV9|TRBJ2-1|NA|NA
CASSSNTNNEQFF
TGTGCCAGCAGTTCTAACACGAACAATGAGCAGTTCTTC
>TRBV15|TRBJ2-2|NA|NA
CATSSLHTGELFF
TGTGCCACCAGCAGCCTCCACACCGGGGAGCTGTTTTTT
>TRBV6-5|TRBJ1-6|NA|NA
CASSLTMTGYNSPLHF
TGTGCCAGCAGTTTAACAATGACGGGGTATAATTCACCCCTCCACTTT
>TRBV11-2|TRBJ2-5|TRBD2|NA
CASSRLAGGGETQYF
TGTGCCAGCAGCCGTCTAGCGGGGGGAGGGGAGACCCAGTACTTC
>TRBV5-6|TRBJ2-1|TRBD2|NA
CASSRTSGGSYNEQFF
TGTGCCAGCAGCCGGACTAGCGGGGGCTCCTACAATGAGCAGTTCTTC
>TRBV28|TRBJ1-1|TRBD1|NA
CASSSRWTGLNTEAFF
TGTGCCAGCAGTTCTAGATGGACAGGCCTGAACACTGAAGCTTTCTTT
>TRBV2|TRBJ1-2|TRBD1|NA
CASSELGGTVFSYTF
TGTGCCAGCAGTGAGCTGGGAGGGACAGTCTTTTCCTACACCTTC
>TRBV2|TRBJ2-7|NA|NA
CASLSLSYEQYF
TGTGCCAGCCTGAGCCTTTCCTACGAGCAGTACTTC
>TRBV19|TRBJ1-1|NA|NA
CASSIVGGTEAFF
TGTGCCAGTAGTATCGTCGGGGGGACTGAAGCTTTCTTT
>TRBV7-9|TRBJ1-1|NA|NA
CASSSGRPEAFF
TGTGCCAGCAGCTCCGGACGGCCTGAAGCTTTCTTT
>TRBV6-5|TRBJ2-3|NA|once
CASSYSSGFTDTQYF
TGTGCCAGCAGTTACTCTAGCGGATTCACAGATACGCAGTATTTT
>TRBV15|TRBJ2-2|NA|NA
CATSRVDTGELFF
TGTGCCACCAGCAGAGTCGACACCGGGGAGCTGTTTTTT
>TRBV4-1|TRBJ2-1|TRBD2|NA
CASSHPGLAGGNNEQFF
TGCGCCAGCAGCCATCCCGGACTAGCGGGGGGAAACAATGAGCAGTTCTTC
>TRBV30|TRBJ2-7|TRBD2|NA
CAWTDGLAGVNEQYF
TGTGCCTGGACCGATGGACTAGCGGGAGTAAACGAGCAGTACTTC
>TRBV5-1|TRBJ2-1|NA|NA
CASSNRDSDSSYNEQFF
TGCGCCAGCAGCAACCGGGACTCCGATAGCTCCTACAATGAGCAGTTCTTC
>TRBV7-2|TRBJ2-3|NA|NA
CASSLATDSTDTQYF
TGTGCCAGCAGCTTAGCAACTGACAGCACAGATACGCAGTATTTT
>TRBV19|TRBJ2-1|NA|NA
CASSVVGEYNEQFF
TGTGCCAGTAGTGTGGTTGGTGAGTACAATGAGCAGTTCTTC
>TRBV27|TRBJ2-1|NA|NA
CASSLGLGGSEQFF
TGTGCCAGCAGTTTGGGATTAGGGGGGAGCGAGCAGTTCTTC
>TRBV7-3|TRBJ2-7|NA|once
CASSFYPSYEQYF
TGTGCCAGCAGCTTCTATCCGTCCTACGAGCAGTACTTC
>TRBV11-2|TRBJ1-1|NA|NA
CASSLEGGTEAFF
TGTGCCAGCAGCTTAGAAGGGGGCACTGAAGCTTTCTTT
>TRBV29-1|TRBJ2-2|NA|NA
CSVEQGTGELFF
TGCAGCGTTGAACAGGGCACCGGGGAGCTGTTTTTT
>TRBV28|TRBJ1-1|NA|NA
CASREGDAEAFF
TGTGCCAGCAGGGAAGGTGACGCTGAAGCTTTCTTT
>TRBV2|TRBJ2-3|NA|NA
CASSGGEAPPKVYF
TGTGCCAGCAGTGGAGGCGAGGCTCCCCCGAAGGTCTATTTT
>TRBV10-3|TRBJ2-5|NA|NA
CAIRHEEWETQYF
TGTGCCATCAGACATGAGGAATGGGAGACCCAGTACTTC
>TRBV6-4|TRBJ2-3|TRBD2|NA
CASSDSSGGTDTQYF
TGTGCCAGCAGTGACTCAAGCGGGGGCACAGATACGCAGTATTTT
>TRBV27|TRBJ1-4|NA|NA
CASSFGANNEKLFF
TGTGCCAGCAGTTTTGGGGCGAATAATGAAAAACTGTTTTTT
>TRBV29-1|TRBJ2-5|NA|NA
CSVEERRIQETQYF
TGCAGCGTTGAAGAGCGGCGGATACAAGAGACCCAGTACTTC
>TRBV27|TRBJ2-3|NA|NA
CASSPQIGTDTQYF
TGTGCCAGCAGTCCCCAAATTGGGACAGATACGCAGTATTTT
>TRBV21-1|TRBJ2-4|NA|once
CASSLGGRLNIQYF
TGTGCCAGCAGCTTGGGCGGGAGGTTAAACATTCAGTACTTC
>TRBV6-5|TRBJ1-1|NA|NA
CASSGSRGRTEAFF
TGTGCCAGCAGTGGGTCTAGGGGACGGACTGAAGCTTTCTTT
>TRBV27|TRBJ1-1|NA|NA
CASSWGPTMNTEAFF
TGTGCCAGCAGTTGGGGACCGACAATGAACACTGAAGCTTTCTTT
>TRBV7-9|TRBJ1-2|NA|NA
CASIPPRGSGGYTF
TGTGCCAGTATTCCCCCACGGGGCTCAGGGGGCTACACCTTC
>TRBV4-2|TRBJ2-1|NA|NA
CASSQEKSEQFF
TGTGCCAGCAGCCAAGAGAAGAGTGAGCAGTTCTTC
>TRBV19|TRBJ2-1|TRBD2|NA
CASSIDGGSYEQFF
TGTGCCAGTAGTATAGACGGCGGGAGTTATGAGCAGTTCTTC
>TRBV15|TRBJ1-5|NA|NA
CATSRDLSGQPQHF
TGTGCCACCAGCAGAGATCTCTCGGGTCAGCCCCAGCATTTT
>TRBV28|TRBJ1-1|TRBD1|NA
CASYRGLAGAFF
TGTGCCAGCTACAGGGGTTTGGCGGGAGCTTTCTTT
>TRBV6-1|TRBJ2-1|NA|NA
CASSEAPQLSYNEQFF
TGTGCCAGCAGTGAAGCCCCGCAGCTCTCCTACAATGAGCAGTTCTTC
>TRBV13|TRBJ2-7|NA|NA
CASSSGRFSYEQYF
TGTGCCAGCAGCTCGGGACGGTTCTCCTACGAGCAGTACTTC
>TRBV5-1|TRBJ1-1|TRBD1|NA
CASSLGPSGQGANTEAFF
TGCGCCAGCAGCTTGGGGCCTTCGGGACAGGGGGCAAACACTGAAGCTTTCTTT